This TCR beta chain was sequenced for a study of CD8+ T cells in alopecia areata. Treatment here: oral pan-JAK inhibitor, 5-10 mg twice daily. This clone came up a few times. Additional DNA sequences in this sample encode the identical CDR3. The CDR3 totals 13 residues. V was shortened by 6 bases and J by 0 bases, with 6 bases between the two germline ends. Germline CDR1 and CDR2: SQVTM and ANQGSEA. It was cDNA, reverse transcribed from extracted RNA, that served as the sequencing template. Here immunoSEQ multiplex PCR was the method, and the copy in TCRdb shows in-frame clones only, minus some. The table shows approximately 140,000 clones, with roughly 80% occurring only once.

Sequenced here: CD8+ T cells sorted from blood, sampled at week 4, from a patient treated with tofacitinib. The chain has TRBV29-1 and TRBJ2-6; D is unresolved. The clonotype originates from a human donor with alopecia areata. The CDR3 DNA sequence: TGCAGCGTGAGACACTCTGGGGCCAACGTCCTGACTTTC. This sequence encodes CSVRHSGANVLTF.